This T cell receptor beta chain was recovered during a study of CXCR3 chemokines and chemotherapy response in bladder cancer. This clonotype has ten or more counts. TCRdb re-analysed the PCR reads in MiXCR, keeping a single row per CDR3 protein. The table records fewer than 4,500 distinct CDR3 sequences, about 25% of them present only once. The V and J ends lost 2 bases and 2 bases respectively, with 11 bases between them. This CDR3 has 14 amino acids. Per the germline V gene, CDR1 is SGHDT and CDR2 is YYEEEE. Sampling was conducted from a patient whose treatment included neoadjuvant chemotherapy. The clonotype originates from a human donor with bladder cancer that did not respond to neoadjuvant chemotherapy. V gene TRBV5-6 combines with J gene TRBJ2-7; possibly TRBD1 for D (6 bases). CDR3 region: CASSLSGQPYEQYF. The CDR3 nucleotides are TGTGCCAGCAGCTTATCTGGACAGCCCTACGAGCAGTACTTC.